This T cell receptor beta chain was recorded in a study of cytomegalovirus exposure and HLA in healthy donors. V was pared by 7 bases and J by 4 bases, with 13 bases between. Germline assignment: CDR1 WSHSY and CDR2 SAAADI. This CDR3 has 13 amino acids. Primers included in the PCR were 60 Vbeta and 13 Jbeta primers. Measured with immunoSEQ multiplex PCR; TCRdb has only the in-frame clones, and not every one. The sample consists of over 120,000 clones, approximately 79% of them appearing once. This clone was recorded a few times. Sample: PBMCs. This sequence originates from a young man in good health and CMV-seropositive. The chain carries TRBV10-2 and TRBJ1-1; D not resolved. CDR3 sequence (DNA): TGCGCCAGCATCCTACCTAAGAGCACTGAAGCTTTCTTT. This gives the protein CASILPKSTEAFF.